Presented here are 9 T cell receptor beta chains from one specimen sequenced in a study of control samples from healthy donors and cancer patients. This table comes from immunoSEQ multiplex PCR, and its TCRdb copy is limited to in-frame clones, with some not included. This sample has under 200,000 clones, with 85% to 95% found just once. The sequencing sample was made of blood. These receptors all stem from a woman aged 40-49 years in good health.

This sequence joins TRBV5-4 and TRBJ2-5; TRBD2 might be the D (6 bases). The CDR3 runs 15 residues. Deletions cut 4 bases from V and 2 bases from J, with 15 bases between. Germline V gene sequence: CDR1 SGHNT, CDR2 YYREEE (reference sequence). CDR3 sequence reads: CASSTQGGTQETQYF. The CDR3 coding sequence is TGTGCCAGCAGCACCCAGGGAGGAACGCAAGAGACCCAGTACTTC.

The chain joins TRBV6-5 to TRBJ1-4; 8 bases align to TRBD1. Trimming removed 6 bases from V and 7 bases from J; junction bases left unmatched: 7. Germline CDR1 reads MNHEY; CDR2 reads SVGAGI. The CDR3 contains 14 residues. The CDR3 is CASRRDRTLEKLFF. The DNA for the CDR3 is TGTGCCAGCAGACGGGACAGGACCCTTGAAAAACTGTTTTTT.

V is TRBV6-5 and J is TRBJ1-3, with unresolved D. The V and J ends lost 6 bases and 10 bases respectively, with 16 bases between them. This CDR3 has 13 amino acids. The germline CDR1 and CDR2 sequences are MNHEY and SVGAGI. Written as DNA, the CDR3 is TGTGCCAGCAGCACCGCCTTAGTGGGGACCATATATTTT. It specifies CASSTALVGTIYF.

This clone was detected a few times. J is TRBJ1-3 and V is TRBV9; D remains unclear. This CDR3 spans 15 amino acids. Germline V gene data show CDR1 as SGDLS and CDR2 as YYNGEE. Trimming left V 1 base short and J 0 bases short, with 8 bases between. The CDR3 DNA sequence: TGTGCCAGCAGCGTATCAGGCGACTCTGGAAACACCATATATTTT. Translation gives CASSVSGDSGNTIYF.

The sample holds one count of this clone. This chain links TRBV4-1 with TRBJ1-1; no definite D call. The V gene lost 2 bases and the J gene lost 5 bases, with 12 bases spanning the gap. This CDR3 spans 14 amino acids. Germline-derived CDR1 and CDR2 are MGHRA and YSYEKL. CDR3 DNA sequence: TGCGCCAGCAGCCAACCGACCCGAGGTACTGAAGCTTTCTTT. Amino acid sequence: CASSQPTRGTEAFF.

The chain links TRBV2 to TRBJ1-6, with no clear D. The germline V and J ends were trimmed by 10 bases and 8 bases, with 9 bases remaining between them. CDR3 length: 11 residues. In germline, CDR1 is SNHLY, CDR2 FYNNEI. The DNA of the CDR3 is TGTGCCACCACCTGGGATTCACCCCTCCACTTT. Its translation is CATTWDSPLHF.

CDR3 loop: CASSLDMLLNTEAFF. The DNA of the CDR3 is TGTGCCAGCAGCCTGGACATGCTTTTGAACACTGAAGCTTTCTTT. This sequence joins TRBV4-2 and TRBJ1-1, with D perhaps matching TRBD1 (5 bases). V lost 4 bases to trimming and J lost 0 bases, with 12 bases between them. This CDR3 comprises 15 residues. Germline V gene lookup returns CDR1 LGHNA and CDR2 YNFKEQ.

The CDR3: CASSDAVLAGLNEQFF. The DNA for the CDR3 is TGTGCCAGCAGTGACGCGGTTTTAGCGGGGCTCAATGAGCAGTTCTTC. This sequence joins TRBV2 and TRBJ2-1; 8 positions agree with TRBD2. The V segment lost 3 bases and the J segment 6 bases; nucleotides outside the gene matches: 10. Germline V gene sequence: CDR1 SNHLY, CDR2 FYNNEI. The CDR3 spans 16 residues.

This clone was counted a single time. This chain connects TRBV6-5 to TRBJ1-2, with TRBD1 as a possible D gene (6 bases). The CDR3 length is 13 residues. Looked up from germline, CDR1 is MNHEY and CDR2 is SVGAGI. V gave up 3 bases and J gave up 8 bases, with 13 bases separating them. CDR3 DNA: TGTGCCAGCAGTTATAAACAGGGAGGCGGCTACACCTTC. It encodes CASSYKQGGGYTF.